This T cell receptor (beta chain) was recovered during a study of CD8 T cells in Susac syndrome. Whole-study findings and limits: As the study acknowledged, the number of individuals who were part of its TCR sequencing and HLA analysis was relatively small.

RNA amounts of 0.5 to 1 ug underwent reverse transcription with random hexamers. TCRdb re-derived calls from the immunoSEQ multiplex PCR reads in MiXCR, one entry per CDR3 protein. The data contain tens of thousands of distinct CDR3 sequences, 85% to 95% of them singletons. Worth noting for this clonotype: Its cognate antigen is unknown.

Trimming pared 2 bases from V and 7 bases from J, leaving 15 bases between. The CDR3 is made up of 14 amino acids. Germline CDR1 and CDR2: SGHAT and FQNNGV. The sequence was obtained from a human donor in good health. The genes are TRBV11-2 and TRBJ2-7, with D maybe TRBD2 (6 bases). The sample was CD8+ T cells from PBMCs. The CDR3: CASSLSPDAGEQYF. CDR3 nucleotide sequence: TGTGCCAGCAGCTTAAGTCCGGACGCGGGGGAGCAGTACTTC.